This TCR beta chain emerged from a study of response to subunit inactivated influenza vaccine. Whole-study results and caveats: There was a suggestion from the authors that each seasonal influenza vaccination recruits few new T cells.

From germline, CDR1 is LGHDT and CDR2 YNNKEL (reference sequence). This CDR3 contains 15 residues. The trim removed 1 base at V and 6 bases at J, leaving 4 bases unmatched. TCRdb passed the RT-PCR reads through MiXCR, listing each CDR3 protein once. The data contain about 500,000 distinct CDR3 sequences, approximately 6.9% of them seen just once; the ten biggest clones take up over 10%. This clonotype was counted at least ten times. Its antigen is undetermined. The sample consisted of PBMCs from blood, taken roughly 24 months after vaccination. V is TRBV3-1 and J is TRBJ2-1, with 9 bases that match TRBD2. This TCR was recovered from a man aged 45 to 70 who received an inactivated influenza vaccine. CDR3 coding DNA: TGTGCCAGCAGCCAAGGCTTGACTAGCGGCAATGAGCAGTTCTTC. This translates into CASSQGLTSGNEQFF.